This T cell receptor beta chain stems from a study of T cell responses to AZD1222 COVID-19 vaccine. Study-level information: Second doses at about 4 or about 12 weeks were pooled.

Some clones are missing from TCRdb's copy, which holds only in-frame ones; the method was immunoSEQ multiplex PCR. This table has fewer than 200,000 clones, 88% appearing once. In the case of this clone: The antigen is not known.

This CDR3 is built from 15 residues. CDR1 is LGHDT, CDR2 YNNKEL, per germline (reference sequence). Trimming at V came to 8 bases and at J to 4 bases, leaving 8 bases not matched to a gene. Study-level results: Two AZD1222 administrations were followed by greater Spike-specific TCR breadth and depth. Only after the peak T cell response were repertoires sampled.

This sequence joins TRBV3-1 (or the pseudogene TRBV3-2) and TRBJ2-2; 9 nucleotides align to TRBD1. The source was peripheral blood, collected on day 0 of AZD1222 vaccination. The source is an adult in good health. The CDR3 nucleotides read TGTGCCAGCGGGCACAGGACAGGGGCCACCGGGGAGCTGTTTTTT. Translating it yields CASGHRTGATGELFF.